This TCR beta chain is drawn from a study of metastatic and nonmetastatic thyroid tumors. Overall study: Comparative analysis of repertoires was undertaken across blood and tumor or nodule tissue obtained from malignant and benign thyroid patients. Study results and limitations: Malignant thyroid tumors reportedly had TCR beta diversity that was significantly higher than in benign nodules, in blood and tumor.

The CDR3 spans 18 residues. Trimming removed 4 bases from V and 5 bases from J; junction bases left unmatched: 11. From germline, CDR1 is MDHEN and CDR2 SYDVKM. Every patient underwent thyroid surgery untreated. Authors' methods: The authors used CDR3 differences across clinicopathological groups to build a distant-metastasis classifier for papillary thyroid cancer. TCRdb re-analyzed the PCR reads through MiXCR. Clone size and V and J calls follow TCRdb, not the original study. The repertoire holds about 25,000 clones, 20% to 25% seen once, with approximately 30% in the top ten. Only a few counts were recorded for this clone. Its antigen is unidentified.

V gene TRBV28 combines with J gene TRBJ2-3; 14 bases match TRBD2. This receptor was obtained from a male donor with papillary thyroid cancer or a benign thyroid nodule (not recorded which). Some clones in this sample may be carry-over from other donors' samples. Sequencing was carried out using blood. The CDR3 sequence is CASSSLGTSGSRVDTQYF. Here the CDR3 DNA reads TGTGCCAGCAGTTCCCTCGGGACTAGCGGGAGTCGGGTAGATACGCAGTATTTT.